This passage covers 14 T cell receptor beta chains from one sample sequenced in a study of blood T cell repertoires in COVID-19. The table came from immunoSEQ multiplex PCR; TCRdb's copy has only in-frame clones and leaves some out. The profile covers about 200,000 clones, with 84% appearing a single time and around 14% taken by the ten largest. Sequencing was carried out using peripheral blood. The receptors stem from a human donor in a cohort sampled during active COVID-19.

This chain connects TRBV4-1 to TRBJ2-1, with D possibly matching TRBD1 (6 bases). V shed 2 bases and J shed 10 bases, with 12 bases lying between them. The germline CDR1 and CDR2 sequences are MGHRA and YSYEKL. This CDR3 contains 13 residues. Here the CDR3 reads CASSQTYREEQFF. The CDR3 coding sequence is TGCGCCAGCAGCCAAACCTACAGGGAGGAGCAGTTCTTC.

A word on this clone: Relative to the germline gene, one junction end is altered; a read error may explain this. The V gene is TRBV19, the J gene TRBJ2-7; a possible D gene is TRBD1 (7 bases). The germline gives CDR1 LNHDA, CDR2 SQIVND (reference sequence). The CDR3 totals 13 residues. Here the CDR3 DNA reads TGCCCCAGGGGGGCAGGGTGCGCCTACGAGCAGTACTTC. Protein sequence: CPRGAGCAYEQYF.

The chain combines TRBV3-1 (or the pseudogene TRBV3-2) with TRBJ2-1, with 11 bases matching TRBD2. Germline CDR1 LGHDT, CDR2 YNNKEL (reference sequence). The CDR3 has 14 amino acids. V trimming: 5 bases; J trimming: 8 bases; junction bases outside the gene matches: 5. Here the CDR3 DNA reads TGTGCCAGCAGCGCACTAGCGGGAGTCCATGAGCAGTTCTTC. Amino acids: CASSALAGVHEQFF.

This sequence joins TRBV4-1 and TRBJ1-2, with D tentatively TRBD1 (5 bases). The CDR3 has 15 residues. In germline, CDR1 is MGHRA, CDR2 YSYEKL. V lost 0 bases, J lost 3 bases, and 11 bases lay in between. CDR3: CASSQDLDNYYGYTF. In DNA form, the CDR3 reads TGCGCCAGCAGCCAAGACCTGGACAACTACTATGGCTACACCTTC.

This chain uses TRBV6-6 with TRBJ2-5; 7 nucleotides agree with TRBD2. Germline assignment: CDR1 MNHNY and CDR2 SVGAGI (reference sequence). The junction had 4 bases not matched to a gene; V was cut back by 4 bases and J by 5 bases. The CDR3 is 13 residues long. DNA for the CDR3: TGTGCCAGCAGTTCGGCCGGGGGGGAGACCCAGTACTTC. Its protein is CASSSAGGETQYF.

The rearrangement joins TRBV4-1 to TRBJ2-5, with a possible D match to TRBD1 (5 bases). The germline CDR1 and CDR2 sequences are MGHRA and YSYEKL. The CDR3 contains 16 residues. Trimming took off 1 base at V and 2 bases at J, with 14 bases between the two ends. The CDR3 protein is CASSQVSGKVQETQYF. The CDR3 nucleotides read TGCGCCAGCAGCCAAGTTTCAGGGAAAGTTCAAGAGACCCAGTACTTC.

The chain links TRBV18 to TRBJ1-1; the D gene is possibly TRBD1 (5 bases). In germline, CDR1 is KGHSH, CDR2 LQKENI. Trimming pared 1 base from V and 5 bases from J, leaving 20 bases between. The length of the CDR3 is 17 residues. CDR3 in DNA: TGTGCCAGCTCACCACTATCCTGGGGCCACATAAATACTGAAGCTTTCTTT. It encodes CASSPLSWGHINTEAFF.

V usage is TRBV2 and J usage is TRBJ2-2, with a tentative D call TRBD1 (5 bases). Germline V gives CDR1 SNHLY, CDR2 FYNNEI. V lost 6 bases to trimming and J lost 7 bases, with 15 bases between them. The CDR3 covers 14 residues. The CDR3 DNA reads TGTGCCAGCAGCCTCCAGGGATTGGGCGGGGAGCTGTTTTTT. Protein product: CASSLQGLGGELFF.

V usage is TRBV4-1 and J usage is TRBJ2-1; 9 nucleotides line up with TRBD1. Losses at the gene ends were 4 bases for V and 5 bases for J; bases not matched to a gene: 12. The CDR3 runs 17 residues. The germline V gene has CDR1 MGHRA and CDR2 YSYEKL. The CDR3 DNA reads TGCGCCAGCAGCCTTCGGCACCCGGGACAGGGAGACAATGAGCAGTTCTTC. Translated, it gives CASSLRHPGQGDNEQFF.

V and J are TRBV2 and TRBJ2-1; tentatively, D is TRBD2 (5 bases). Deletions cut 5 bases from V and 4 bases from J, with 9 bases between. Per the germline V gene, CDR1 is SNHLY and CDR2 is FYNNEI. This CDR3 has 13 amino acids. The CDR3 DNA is TGTGCCAGCAGTCGAGGCGGGTACAATGAGCAGTTCTTC. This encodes CASSRGGYNEQFF.

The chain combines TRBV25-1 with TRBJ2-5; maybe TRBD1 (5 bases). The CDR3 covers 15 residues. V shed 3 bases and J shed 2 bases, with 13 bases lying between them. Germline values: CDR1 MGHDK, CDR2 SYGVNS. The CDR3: CASSDHLGAQETQYF. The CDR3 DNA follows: TGTGCCAGCAGTGACCACCTTGGGGCGCAAGAGACCCAGTACTTC.

CDR3 DNA sequence: TGTGCCAGCAGTTGGGGGCAGGGACGGGTCGAGCAGTACTTC. Translated: CASSWGQGRVEQYF. The gene calls are TRBV27 and TRBJ2-7; TRBD1 is a possible D gene (6 bases). The CDR3 length is 14 residues. V shed 4 bases and J shed 6 bases, with 16 bases lying between them. Germline-derived CDR1 and CDR2 are MNHEY and SMNVEV (reference sequence).

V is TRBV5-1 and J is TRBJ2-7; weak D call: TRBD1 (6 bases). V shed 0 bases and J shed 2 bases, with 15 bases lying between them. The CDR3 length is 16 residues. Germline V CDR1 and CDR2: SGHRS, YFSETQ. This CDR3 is CASSLASGTMPYEQYF. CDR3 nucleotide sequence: TGCGCCAGCAGCTTGGCTTCCGGGACAATGCCCTACGAGCAGTACTTC.

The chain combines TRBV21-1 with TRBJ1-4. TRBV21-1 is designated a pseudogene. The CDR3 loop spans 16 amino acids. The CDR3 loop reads CASSGDSGGTNEKLFF. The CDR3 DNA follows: TGTGCCAGCAGCGGGGACTCCGGGGGTACTAATGAAAAACTGTTTTTT.